These 3 T cell receptor beta chains were sequenced from one sample in a study of blood T cell repertoires in COVID-19. Repertoires were generated with immunoSEQ multiplex PCR, while TCRdb's copy carries only in-frame clones and drops some. Among tens of thousands of clones, approximately 80% were seen once, and the ten largest hold roughly 10%. What was sequenced was peripheral blood. These receptors were obtained from a man in his fifties or sixties with COVID-19, enrolled during active disease.

This chain uses TRBV20-1 with TRBJ2-7; perhaps TRBD2 as D (6 bases). Trimming cost V 3 bases and J 4 bases, with 13 bases left between them. The CDR3 extends over 13 amino acids. CDR1 and CDR2 (germline): DFQATT, SNEGSKA (reference sequence). The CDR3 DNA sequence: TGCAGTGCTAGTGCGGGGCGGGGTTACGAGCAGTACTTC. It specifies CSASAGRGYEQYF.

This rearrangement joins TRBV30 to TRBJ2-4; 9 nucleotides match TRBD1. CDR3 length: 18 residues. Per the germline V gene, CDR1 is GTSNPN and CDR2 is SVGIG (reference sequence). The V segment lost 1 base and the J segment 7 bases; nucleotides outside the gene matches: 17. CDR3 DNA: TGTGCCTGGAGTGCCCCCCCAATTGCCGGGACAGGGAGGAACATTCAGTACTTC. This encodes CAWSAPPIAGTGRNIQYF.

The chain recombines TRBV18 with TRBJ2-1; 9 nucleotides agree with TRBD1. With V trimmed by 8 bases and J by 7 bases, 9 bases remained unmatched. This CDR3 spans 14 amino acids. The germline CDR1 and CDR2 sequences are KGHSH and LQKENI. CDR3 DNA sequence: TGTGCCAGCCGACCGGGACAGGGAGGTAATGAGCAGTTCTTC. Amino acids: CASRPGQGGNEQFF.